A single sample is the source of the 24 T cell receptor beta chains below, sequenced in a study of neurological immune-mediated disorders. TCRdb passed the 5' RACE reads through MiXCR, listing each CDR3 protein once. This table holds about 31,000 distinct CDR3 sequences, 13% found once. Time point given: technical triplicate 2. What was sequenced was CD4+ T cells from blood. These receptors were obtained from a female donor with HTLV-1-associated myelopathy (HAM/TSP).

This clonotype was seen many times. The V and J genes are TRBV11-2 and TRBJ2-5; D not resolved. The CDR3 runs 14 residues. In germline, CDR1 is SGHAT, CDR2 FQNNGV. Trimming left V 5 bases short and J 5 bases short, with 15 bases between. The CDR3 sequence is CASSLWGPTETQYF. CDR3 nucleotides: TGTGCCAGCAGCCTGTGGGGTCCGACGGAGACCCAGTACTTC.

This clonotype was recorded at least ten times. The chain has TRBV6-6 and TRBJ2-7; possible D gene TRBD2, 7 bases. Trimming removed 5 bases from V and 7 bases from J, with 24 bases in between. The germline V gene encodes CDR1 MNHNY and CDR2 SVGAGI (reference sequence). The CDR3 loop spans 16 amino acids. CDR3 protein: CASSTPRGAPSREQYF. The CDR3 nucleotides read TGTGCCAGCAGTACGCCTCGGGGGGCGCCCTCGAGGGAGCAGTACTTC.

This clonotype was found many times. The gene calls are TRBV5-6 and TRBJ1-6; D may be TRBD1 (5 bases). The CDR3 extends over 14 amino acids. Deletions cut 1 base from V and 5 bases from J, with 7 bases between. Germline V gene sequence: CDR1 SGHDT, CDR2 YYEEEE. This chain's CDR3 is CASSLMDNNSPLHF. The CDR3 nucleotides are TGTGCCAGCAGCTTGATGGACAATAATTCACCCCTCCACTTT.

This clonotype was recorded at least ten times. The gene calls are TRBV10-3 and TRBJ1-6; 8 bases match TRBD1. Trimming cost V 7 bases and J 8 bases; bases outside gene matches: 7. The CDR3 contains 14 residues. Germline lookup yields CDR1 ENHRY and CDR2 SYGVKD. In DNA, the CDR3 is TGTGCCATCACCCTGGACAGGGAGCATTCACCCCTCCACTTT. Translated, it gives CAITLDREHSPLHF.

Many counts were recorded for this clonotype. This chain connects TRBV29-1 to TRBJ1-3; a possible D gene is TRBD1 (5 bases). Germline V gives CDR1 SQVTM, CDR2 ANQGSEA. Trimming pared 3 bases from V and 0 bases from J, leaving 6 bases between. The CDR3 has 13 amino acids. The CDR3, as DNA: TGCAGCGTTGAGGGGGGCTCTGGAAACACCATATATTTT. It specifies CSVEGGSGNTIYF.

This clonotype appeared many times. The chain couples TRBV20-1 to TRBJ1-1; D unclear. The CDR3 covers 14 residues. V lost 5 bases and J 0 bases, leaving 13 bases between the germline ends. From germline, CDR1 is DFQATT and CDR2 SNEGSKA (reference sequence). The CDR3 spells CSAGFGEVNTEAFF. The DNA for the CDR3 is TGCAGTGCTGGGTTTGGAGAGGTGAACACTGAAGCTTTCTTT.

The sample holds many counts of this clonotype. The V gene is TRBV4-1, the J gene TRBJ1-2; TRBD1 agrees at 7 bases. The CDR3 loop spans 14 amino acids. V was pared by 4 bases and J by 3 bases, with 5 bases of the junction left unmatched. The germline gives CDR1 MGHRA, CDR2 YSYEKL. The CDR3 DNA reads as TGCGCCAGCAGCCGGTCCGACAGGGACTATGGCTACACCTTC. Protein sequence: CASSRSDRDYGYTF.

There are many counts of this clonotype. The J gene is TRBJ1-1, the V gene TRBV29-1; no clear D. Trimming took off 5 bases at V and 1 base at J, with 5 bases between the two ends. The CDR3 contains 11 residues. Germline V CDR1 and CDR2: SQVTM, ANQGSEA. The CDR3 coding sequence is TGCAGCGTTCCCGGGAACACTGAAGCTTTCTTT. It is translated as CSVPGNTEAFF.

This clonotype was counted many times. The chain has TRBV28 and TRBJ2-2, with D perhaps TRBD2 (7 bases). V gave up 4 bases and J gave up 2 bases, with 14 bases separating them. This CDR3 comprises 16 residues. Per the germline V gene, CDR1 is MDHEN and CDR2 is SYDVKM. The CDR3 spells CASSSQRGANTGELFF. The CDR3, as DNA: TGTGCCAGCAGTTCGCAACGGGGGGCCAACACCGGGGAGCTGTTTTTT.

This clonotype was seen ten or more times. In DNA, the CDR3 is TGTGCCAGCTCACCGTATCCCCCTGGGGCCAACGTCCTGACTTTC. Encoded protein: CASSPYPPGANVLTF. V usage is TRBV18 and J usage is TRBJ2-6; D gene uncertain. The CDR3 length is 15 residues. Germline CDR1 is KGHSH and CDR2 is LQKENI. V lost 3 bases and J 2 bases, leaving 8 bases between the germline ends.

There are many counts of this clonotype. V and J are TRBV5-1 and TRBJ2-2; D possibly uses TRBD1 or TRBD2 (5 bases each). The V and J ends lost 4 bases and 8 bases respectively, with 15 bases between them. This CDR3 is 14 amino acids long. Per the germline V gene, CDR1 is SGHRS and CDR2 is YFSETQ. CDR3 DNA: TGCGCCAGCAGCCGGGACGGTCCGTTGGGGGAGCTGTTTTTT. Protein: CASSRDGPLGELFF.

The V call is TRBV11-2, the J call TRBJ2-2; 7 bases match TRBD1. Germline trimming cut 4 bases from V and 2 bases from J; bases unmatched to any gene: 7. The length of the CDR3 is 16 residues. Germline V gene lookup returns CDR1 SGHAT and CDR2 FQNNGV. The DNA of the CDR3 is TGTGCCAGCAGCTCCCAAACAGGGGCCAACACCGGGGAGCTGTTTTTT. This gives the protein CASSSQTGANTGELFF.

This clonotype was found many times. The gene calls are TRBV7-3 and TRBJ2-3; tentatively, D is TRBD2 (5 bases). This CDR3 region has 15 residues. V was pared by 0 bases and J by 0 bases, with 7 bases between. Germline V gene lookup returns CDR1 SGHTA and CDR2 FQGTGA. CDR3 region: CASSLTTGSTDTQYF. In nucleotides, the CDR3 is TGTGCCAGCAGCTTAACGACGGGGAGCACAGATACGCAGTATTTT.

By sample fraction, this clonotype is medium-sized (0.01 to 0.1%). The chain carries TRBV15 and TRBJ2-1; 7 nucleotides line up with TRBD2. V lost 6 bases to trimming and J lost 5 bases; unmatched junction nucleotides: 16. CDR3 length: 17 amino acids. Germline assignment: CDR1 LNHNV and CDR2 YYDKDF (reference sequence). The CDR3 sequence is CATSNTWGLAENNEQFF. In nucleotides, the CDR3 is TGTGCCACCAGTAACACTTGGGGCCTAGCGGAAAACAATGAGCAGTTCTTC.

This clonotype was recorded at least ten times. This chain uses TRBV2 with TRBJ2-2, with TRBD1 matching 9 bases. This CDR3 spans 13 amino acids. Germline CDR1 SNHLY, CDR2 FYNNEI. V gave up 7 bases and J gave up 6 bases; unmatched junction bases: 3. In DNA, the CDR3 is TGTGCCAGCATTAGACAGGGGGCCGGGGAGCTGTTTTTT. Translated, it gives CASIRQGAGELFF.

This clonotype was seen ten or more times. The chain has TRBV18 and TRBJ2-1; 7 bases agree with TRBD2. Germline V gene sequence: CDR1 KGHSH, CDR2 LQKENI. CDR3 length equals 16 residues. J lost 7 bases, V lost 6 bases, and 15 bases had no gene match. CDR3 in amino acids: CASSPEREGLNNEQFF. The CDR3 coding sequence is TGTGCCAGCTCCCCTGAGAGGGAGGGCCTTAATAATGAGCAGTTCTTC.

The chain is built from TRBV15 and TRBJ2-1; 7 bases are a match to TRBD1. J lost 7 bases, V lost 11 bases, and 14 bases had no gene match. The V gene's germline CDR1 is LNHNV and CDR2 YYDKDF (reference sequence). The CDR3 sequence is 14 residues long. CDR3 nucleotide sequence: TGTGCCGCGGGTATACCGGGACAGTTAAATGAGCAGTTCTTC. Translating gives CAAGIPGQLNEQFF.

This clonotype was observed many times. This chain uses TRBV20-1 with TRBJ2-1; no clear D. The CDR3 has 11 residues. CDR1 DFQATT and CDR2 SNEGSKA come from the germline V gene (reference sequence). The ends were cut back, 2 bases at V and 4 bases at J, with 3 bases in the middle. The CDR3 here is CSARRYNEQFF. DNA for the CDR3: TGCAGTGCTAGAAGGTACAATGAGCAGTTCTTC.

This clonotype was detected ten times or more. The V call is TRBV5-5, the J call TRBJ2-7; TRBD1 matches 9 bases. V dropped 1 base and J dropped 3; count of bases not matched to a gene: 11. The CDR3 runs 17 residues. The germline V gene encodes CDR1 SGHKS and CDR2 YYEKEE (reference sequence). The DNA of the CDR3 is TGTGCCAGCAGCTTGCGGGCGTCCGGGACAGGGTTCTACGAGCAGTACTTC. Protein sequence: CASSLRASGTGFYEQYF.

The V and J genes are TRBV6-5 and TRBJ1-3; 9 bases match TRBD1. The junction had 4 bases not matched to a gene; V was cut back by 6 bases and J by 4 bases. The CDR3 is made up of 14 amino acids. CDR1 is MNHEY, CDR2 SVGAGI, per germline. The chain's CDR3 is CASRPTGGGNTIYF. In nucleotides, the CDR3 is TGTGCCAGCAGACCCACAGGGGGCGGAAACACCATATATTTT.

This clonotype was recorded at least ten times. The chain is built from TRBV7-2 and TRBJ2-7; 9 nucleotides align to TRBD1. Germline V gene sequence: CDR1 SGHTA, CDR2 FQGNSA. The V segment lost 3 bases and the J segment 2 bases; nucleotides outside the gene matches: 5. CDR3 length: 15 amino acids. CDR3 amino acids: CASSFGQGKPYEQYF. The CDR3 DNA sequence: TGTGCCAGCAGCTTCGGACAGGGGAAGCCCTACGAGCAGTACTTC.

This clonotype was observed many times. A junction end diverges from the germline sequence, so it may reflect a read error. The chain links TRBV20-1 to TRBJ2-7; tentative D call: TRBD1 (6 bases). Germline assignment: CDR1 DFQATT and CDR2 SNEGSKA (reference sequence). The CDR3 extends over 12 amino acids. In nucleotides, the CDR3 is TGCAGTGCTGGACCGGACAGTAGGGAGCCGTACTTC. Protein sequence: CSAGPDSREPYF.

To note about this clonotype: This may be a read error: a much more frequent sequence differs by one nucleotide. This chain uses TRBV18 with TRBJ1-1; TRBD1 might be the D (5 bases). Germline CDR1 and CDR2: KGHSH and LQKENI. The CDR3 runs to 16 residues. The CDR3 region is CVSSTGEGFMNTEAFF. In nucleotides, the CDR3 is TGTGTCAGCTCGACGGGGGAGGGGTTCATGAACACTGAAGCTTTCTTT. The entire variable domain, with the rest obtained from reference TRBV18 and TRBJ1-1, is as follows: NAGVMQNPRHLVRRRGQEARLRCSPMKGHSHVYWYRQLPEEGLKFMVYLQKENIIDESGMPKERFSAEFPKEGPSILRIQQVVRGDSAAYFCVSSTGEGFMNTEAFFGQGTRLTVV.

V usage is TRBV18 and J usage is TRBJ1-5, with 9 bases fitting TRBD1. In germline, CDR1 is KGHSH, CDR2 LQKENI. Losses at the gene ends were 6 bases for V and 5 bases for J; bases not matched to a gene: 11. The length of the CDR3 is 16 residues. The CDR3 loop reads CASSQFKGQGYQPQHF. In DNA form, the CDR3 reads TGTGCCAGCTCCCAGTTTAAAGGACAGGGGTATCAGCCCCAGCATTTT.